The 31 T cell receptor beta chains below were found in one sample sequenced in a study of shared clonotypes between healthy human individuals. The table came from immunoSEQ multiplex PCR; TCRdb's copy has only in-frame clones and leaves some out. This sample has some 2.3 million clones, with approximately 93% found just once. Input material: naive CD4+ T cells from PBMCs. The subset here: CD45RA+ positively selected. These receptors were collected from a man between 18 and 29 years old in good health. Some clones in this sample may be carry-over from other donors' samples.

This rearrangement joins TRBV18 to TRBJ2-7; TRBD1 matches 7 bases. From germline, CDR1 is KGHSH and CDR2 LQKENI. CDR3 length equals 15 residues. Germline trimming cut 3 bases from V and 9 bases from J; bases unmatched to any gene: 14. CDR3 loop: CASSPDRTGGIGQYF. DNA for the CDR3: TGTGCCAGCTCACCGGACCGGACAGGAGGTATCGGGCAGTACTTC.

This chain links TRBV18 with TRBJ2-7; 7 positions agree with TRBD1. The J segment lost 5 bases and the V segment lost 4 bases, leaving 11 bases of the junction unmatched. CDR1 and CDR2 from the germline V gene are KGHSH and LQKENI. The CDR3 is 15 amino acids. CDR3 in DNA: TGTGCCAGCTCACGGTTGGGGGACAGATCCAACGAGCAGTACTTC. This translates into CASSRLGDRSNEQYF.

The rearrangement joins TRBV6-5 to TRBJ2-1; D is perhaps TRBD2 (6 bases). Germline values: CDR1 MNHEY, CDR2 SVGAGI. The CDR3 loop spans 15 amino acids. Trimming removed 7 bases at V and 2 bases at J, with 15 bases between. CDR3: CASKIAALTYNEQFF. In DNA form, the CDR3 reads TGTGCCAGCAAGATAGCGGCACTGACCTACAATGAGCAGTTCTTC.

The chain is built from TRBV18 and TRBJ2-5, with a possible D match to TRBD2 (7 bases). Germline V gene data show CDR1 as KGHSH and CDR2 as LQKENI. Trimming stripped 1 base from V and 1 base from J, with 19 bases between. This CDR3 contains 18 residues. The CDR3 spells CASSPLRGAGALQETQYF. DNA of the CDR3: TGTGCCAGCTCACCACTGAGGGGGGCGGGAGCCCTCCAAGAGACCCAGTACTTC.

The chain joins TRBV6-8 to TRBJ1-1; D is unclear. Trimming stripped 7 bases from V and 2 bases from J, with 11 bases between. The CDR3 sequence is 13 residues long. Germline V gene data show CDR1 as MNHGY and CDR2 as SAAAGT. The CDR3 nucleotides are TGTGCCAGCATTACCACAGTTAACACTGAAGCTTTCTTT. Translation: CASITTVNTEAFF.

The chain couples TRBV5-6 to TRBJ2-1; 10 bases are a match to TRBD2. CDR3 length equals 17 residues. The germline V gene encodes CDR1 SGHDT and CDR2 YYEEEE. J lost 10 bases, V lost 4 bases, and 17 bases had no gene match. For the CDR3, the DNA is TGTGCCAGCAGCAAACCTGATAGGGCTAGCGGGAGTGGCGAGCAGTTCTTC. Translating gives CASSKPDRASGSGEQFF.

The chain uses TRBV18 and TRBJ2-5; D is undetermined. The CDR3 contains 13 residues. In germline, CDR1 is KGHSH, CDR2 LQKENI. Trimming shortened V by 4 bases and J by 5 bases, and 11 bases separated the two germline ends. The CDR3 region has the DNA TGTGCCAGCTCACTCCAAGTAGGGGAGACCCAGTACTTC. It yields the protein CASSLQVGETQYF.

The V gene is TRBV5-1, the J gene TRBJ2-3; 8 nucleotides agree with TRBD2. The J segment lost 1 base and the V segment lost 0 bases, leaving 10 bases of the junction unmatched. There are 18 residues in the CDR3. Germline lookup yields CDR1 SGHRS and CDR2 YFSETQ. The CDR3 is CASSLGGSGISRTDTQYF. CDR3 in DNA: TGCGCCAGCAGCTTGGGGGGTAGCGGGATTTCCCGCACAGATACGCAGTATTTT.

The CDR3 coding sequence is TGCGCCAGCAGCTTGGTATTCAACACCGGGGAGCTGTTTTTT. Residues: CASSLVFNTGELFF. The genes are TRBV5-1 and TRBJ2-2; no firm D call. Per the germline V gene, CDR1 is SGHRS and CDR2 is YFSETQ. This CDR3 is 14 amino acids long. Trimming cost V 0 bases and J 2 bases, with 5 bases left between them. The complete variable domain, with remaining parts taken from reference TRBV5-1 and TRBJ2-2, reads KAGVTQTPRYLIKTRGQQVTLSCSPISGHRSVSWYQQTPGQGLQFLFEYFSETQRNKGNFPGRFSGRQFSNSRSEMNVSTLELGDSALYLCASSLVFNTGELFFGEGSRLTVL.

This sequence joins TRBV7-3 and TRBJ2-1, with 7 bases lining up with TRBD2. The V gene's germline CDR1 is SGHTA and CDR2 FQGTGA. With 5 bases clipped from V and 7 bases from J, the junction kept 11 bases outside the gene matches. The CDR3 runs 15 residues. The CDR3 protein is CASSPRGVLSNEQFF. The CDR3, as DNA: TGTGCCAGCAGCCCCCGGGGGGTCCTTAGTAATGAGCAGTTCTTC.

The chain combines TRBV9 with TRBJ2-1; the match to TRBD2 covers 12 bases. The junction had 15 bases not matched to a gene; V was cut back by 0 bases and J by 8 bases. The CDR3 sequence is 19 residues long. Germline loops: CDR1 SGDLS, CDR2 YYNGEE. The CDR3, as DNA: TGTGCCAGCAGCGTAGCTTCCCTAGCGGGAGGGCCCGGATGGTATGAGCAGTTCTTC. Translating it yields CASSVASLAGGPGWYEQFF. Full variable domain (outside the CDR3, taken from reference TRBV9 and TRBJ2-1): DSGVTQTPKHLITATGQRVTLRCSPRSGDLSVYWYQQSLDQGLQFLIQYYNGEERAKGNILERFSAQQFPDLHSELNLSSLELGDSALYFCASSVASLAGGPGWYEQFFGPGTRLTVL.

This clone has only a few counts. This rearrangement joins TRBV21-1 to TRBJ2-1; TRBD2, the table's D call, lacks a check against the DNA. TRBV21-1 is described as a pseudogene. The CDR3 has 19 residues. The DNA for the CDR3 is TGTGCCAGCAGCACCGTTACGGGAGGGCTCCCTAAGATATACAATGAGCAGTTCTTC. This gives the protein CASSTVTGGLPKIYNEQFF.

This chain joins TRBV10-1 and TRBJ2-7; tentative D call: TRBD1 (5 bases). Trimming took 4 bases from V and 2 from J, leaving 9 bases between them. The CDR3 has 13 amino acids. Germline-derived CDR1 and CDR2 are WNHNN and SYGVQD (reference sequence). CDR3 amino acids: CASSVTGTYEQYF. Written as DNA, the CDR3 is TGCGCCAGCAGTGTCACAGGTACCTACGAGCAGTACTTC.

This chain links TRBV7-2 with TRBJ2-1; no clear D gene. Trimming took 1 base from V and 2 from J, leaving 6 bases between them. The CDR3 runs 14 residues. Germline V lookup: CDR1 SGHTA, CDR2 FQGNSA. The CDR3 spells CASSLDPAYNEQFF. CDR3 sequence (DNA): TGTGCCAGCAGCTTAGATCCAGCCTACAATGAGCAGTTCTTC.

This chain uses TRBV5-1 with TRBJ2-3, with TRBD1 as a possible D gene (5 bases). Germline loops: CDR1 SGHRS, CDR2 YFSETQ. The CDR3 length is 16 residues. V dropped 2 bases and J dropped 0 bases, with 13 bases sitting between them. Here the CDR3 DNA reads TGCGCCAGCAGCTTTGGGCAGGGTCCCAGCACAGATACGCAGTATTTT. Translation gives CASSFGQGPSTDTQYF.

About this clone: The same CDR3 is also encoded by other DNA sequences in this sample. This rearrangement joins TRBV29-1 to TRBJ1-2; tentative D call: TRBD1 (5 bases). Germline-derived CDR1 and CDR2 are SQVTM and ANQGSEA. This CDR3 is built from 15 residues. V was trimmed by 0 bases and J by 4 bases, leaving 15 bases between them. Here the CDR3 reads CSVEDGTPGGYGYTF. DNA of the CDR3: TGCAGCGTTGAAGACGGGACGCCCGGCGGCTATGGCTACACCTTC.

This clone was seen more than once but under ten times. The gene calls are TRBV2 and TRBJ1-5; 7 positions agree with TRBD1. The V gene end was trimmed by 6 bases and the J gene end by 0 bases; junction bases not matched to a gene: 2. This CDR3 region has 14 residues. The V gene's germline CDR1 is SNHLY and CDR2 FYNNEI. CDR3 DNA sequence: TGTGCCAGCAGGGGACAGCTTAGCAATCAGCCCCAGCATTTT. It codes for CASRGQLSNQPQHF. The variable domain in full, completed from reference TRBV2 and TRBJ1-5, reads EPEVTQTPSHQVTQMGQEVILRCVPISNHLYFYWYRQILGQKVEFLVSFYNNEISEKSEIFDDQFSVERPDGSNFTLKIRSTKLEDSAMYFCASRGQLSNQPQHFGDGTRLSIL.

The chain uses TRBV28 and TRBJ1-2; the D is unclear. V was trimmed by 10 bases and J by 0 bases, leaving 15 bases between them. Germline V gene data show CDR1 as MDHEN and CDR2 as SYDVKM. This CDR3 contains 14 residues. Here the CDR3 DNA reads TGTGCCATCGCGGGTTTAGGTGCTAACTATGGCTACACCTTC. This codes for CAIAGLGANYGYTF.

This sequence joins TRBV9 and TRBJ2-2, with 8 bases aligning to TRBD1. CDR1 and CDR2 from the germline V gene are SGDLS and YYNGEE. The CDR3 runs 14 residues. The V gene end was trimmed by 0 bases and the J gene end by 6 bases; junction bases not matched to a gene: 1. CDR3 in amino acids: CASSVGTGPGELFF. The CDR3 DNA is TGTGCCAGCAGCGTAGGGACAGGGCCCGGGGAGCTGTTTTTT.

CDR3 DNA: TGTGCCAGCAGCCCGGGGGGGACCTCCTACGAGCAGTACTTC. Its translation is CASSPGGTSYEQYF. The chain is built from TRBV4-2 and TRBJ2-7, with TRBD2 matching 8 bases. The CDR3 covers 14 residues. After removal of 4 bases from V and 0 bases from J, the junction contained 2 bases not matched to a gene. Germline CDR1 is LGHNA and CDR2 is YNFKEQ.

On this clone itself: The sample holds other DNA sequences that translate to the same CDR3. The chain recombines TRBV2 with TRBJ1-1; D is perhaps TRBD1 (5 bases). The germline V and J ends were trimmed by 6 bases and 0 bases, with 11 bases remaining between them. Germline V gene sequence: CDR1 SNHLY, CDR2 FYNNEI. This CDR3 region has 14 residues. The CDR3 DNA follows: TGTGCCAGCAGAGAGGGACGGCTGAACACTGAAGCTTTCTTT. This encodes CASREGRLNTEAFF.

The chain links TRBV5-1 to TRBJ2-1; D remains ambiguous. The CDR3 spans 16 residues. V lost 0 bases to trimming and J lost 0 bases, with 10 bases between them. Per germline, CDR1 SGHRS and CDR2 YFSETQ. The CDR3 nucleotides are TGCGCCAGCAGCTTGGGAACTACCAGCTCCTACAATGAGCAGTTCTTC. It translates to CASSLGTTSSYNEQFF.

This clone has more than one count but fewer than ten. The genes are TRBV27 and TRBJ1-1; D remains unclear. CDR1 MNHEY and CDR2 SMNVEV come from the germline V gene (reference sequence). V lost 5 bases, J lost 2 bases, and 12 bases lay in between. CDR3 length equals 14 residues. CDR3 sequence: CASSTSGLNTEAFF. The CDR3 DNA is TGTGCCAGCAGTACCTCCGGGCTTAACACTGAAGCTTTCTTT.

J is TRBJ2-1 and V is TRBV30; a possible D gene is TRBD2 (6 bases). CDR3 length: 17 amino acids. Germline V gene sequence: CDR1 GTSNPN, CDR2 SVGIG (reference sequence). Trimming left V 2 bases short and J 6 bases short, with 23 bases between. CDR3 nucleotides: TGTGCCTGGAGTCGACTCGGGGGAGGACCGCCGGGCAATGAGCAGTTCTTC. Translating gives CAWSRLGGGPPGNEQFF.

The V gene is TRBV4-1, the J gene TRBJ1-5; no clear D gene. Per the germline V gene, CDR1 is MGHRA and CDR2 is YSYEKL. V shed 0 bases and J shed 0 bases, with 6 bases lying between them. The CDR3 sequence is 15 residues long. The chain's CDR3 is CASSQDGFSNQPQHF. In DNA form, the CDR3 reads TGCGCCAGCAGCCAAGATGGTTTTAGCAATCAGCCCCAGCATTTT.

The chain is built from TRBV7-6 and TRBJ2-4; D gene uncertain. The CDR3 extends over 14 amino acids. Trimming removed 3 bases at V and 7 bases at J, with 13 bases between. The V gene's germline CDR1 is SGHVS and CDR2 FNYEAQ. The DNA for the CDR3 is TGTGCCAGCAGCTTGGTCCAATCGGGCAACATTCAGTACTTC. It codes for CASSLVQSGNIQYF.

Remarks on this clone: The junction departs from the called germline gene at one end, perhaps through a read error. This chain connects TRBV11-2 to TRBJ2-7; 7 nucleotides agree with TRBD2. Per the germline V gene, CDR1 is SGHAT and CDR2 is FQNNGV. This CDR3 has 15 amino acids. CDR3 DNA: TGTGCCAGCAGCCTAGAGGGGACTAATACCTACGAGCAGTACTTC. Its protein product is CASSLEGTNTYEQYF.

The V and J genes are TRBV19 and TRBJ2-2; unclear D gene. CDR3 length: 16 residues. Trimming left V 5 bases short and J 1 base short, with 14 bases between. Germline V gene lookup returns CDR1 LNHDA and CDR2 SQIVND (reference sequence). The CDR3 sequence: CASSPAGFGNTGELFF. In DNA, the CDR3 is TGTGCCAGTAGTCCCGCAGGCTTTGGGAACACCGGGGAGCTGTTTTTT.

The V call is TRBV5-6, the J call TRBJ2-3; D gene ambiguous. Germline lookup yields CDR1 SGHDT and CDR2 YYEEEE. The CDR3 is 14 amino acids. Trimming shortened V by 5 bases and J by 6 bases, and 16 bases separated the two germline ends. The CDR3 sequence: CASSSFGNADTQYF. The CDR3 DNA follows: TGTGCCAGCAGTAGCTTTGGGAATGCGGATACGCAGTATTTT.

The DNA of the CDR3 is TGTGCCAGCTCCGGACAGGGACCCTACGAGCAGTACTTC. Amino acids: CASSGQGPYEQYF. The J gene is TRBJ2-7, the V gene TRBV18, with 8 bases fitting TRBD1. The CDR3 contains 13 residues. CDR1 KGHSH and CDR2 LQKENI come from the germline V gene. J lost 2 bases, V lost 6 bases, and 3 bases had no gene match.

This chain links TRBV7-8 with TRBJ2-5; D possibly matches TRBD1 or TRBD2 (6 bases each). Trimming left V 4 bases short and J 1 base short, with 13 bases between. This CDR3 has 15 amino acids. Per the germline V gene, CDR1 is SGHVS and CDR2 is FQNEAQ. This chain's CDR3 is CASSWGAGPQETQYF. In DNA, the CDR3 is TGTGCCAGCAGCTGGGGGGCAGGGCCCCAAGAGACCCAGTACTTC.